This is a list of T cell receptor beta chains from one sample in a study of shared clonotypes between healthy human individuals. The data were produced by immunoSEQ multiplex PCR, yet TCRdb's version contains in-frame clones alone and is incomplete. The sample records roughly 2,000,000 clones, over 85% being singletons. The material sequenced was naive CD8+ T cells sorted from blood. The origin of the receptors is a man aged 18 to 30 in good health. The CDR3 runs from the conserved cysteine through the conserved F or W. The order of the fields is V gene, clone size, J gene, D gene, CDR3 DNA, CDR3 protein. The D gene is left open where the match is weak. For some rows the clone size is stated as once, few or many, or as a class when expanded; others skip it.

TRBV10-3	-	TRBJ1-1	TRBD1	TGTGCCATCAGGCCGGGACAGGGGGGGACTGAAGCTTTCTTT	CAIRPGQGGTEAFF
TRBV4-3	-	TRBJ2-1	-	TGCGCCAGCAGCCTATCTAGCGACAATGAGCAGTTCTTC	CASSLSSDNEQFF
TRBV5-8	-	TRBJ1-6	-	TGTGCCAGCAGCTTGGTGTTTGACTCACCCCTCCACTTT	CASSLVFDSPLHF
TRBV6-5	-	TRBJ1-1	-	TGTGCCAGCAGCTACGTCCAGGGGATCGGTACTGAAGCTTTCTTT	CASSYVQGIGTEAFF
TRBV2	-	TRBJ2-7	TRBD2	TGTGCCAGCAGTGAAGCCAGCGGGAGTTTCTACGAGCAGTACTTC	CASSEASGSFYEQYF
TRBV6-5	once	TRBJ2-7	-	TGTGCCAGCAGTTACGGACAGAGCTCCTACGAGCAGTACTTC	CASSYGQSSYEQYF
TRBV30	-	TRBJ2-3	TRBD2	TGTGCCTGGAGTCGACTGGGCGGGGGGACAGATACGCAGTATTTT	CAWSRLGGGTDTQYF
TRBV13	-	TRBJ2-1	-	TGTGCCAGCAGCTTAGGTGGCTTCGTCCTCAATGAGCAGTTCTTC	CASSLGGFVLNEQFF
TRBV19	-	TRBJ2-1	-	TGTGCCAGTAGTCCACGACCGGTTTACAATGAGCAGTTCTTC	CASSPRPVYNEQFF
TRBV4-3	-	TRBJ2-2	TRBD1	TGCGCCAGCAGCCAAGGACAGGGGGCGGCCGGGGAGCTGTTTTTT	CASSQGQGAAGELFF
TRBV6-5	-	TRBJ1-1	-	TGTGCCAGCAGCCTTGGCTGGACTGAAGCTTTCTTT	CASSLGWTEAFF
TRBV7-9	-	TRBJ2-2	TRBD2	TGTGCCAGCAGCTCCGGGACTAGCGGACACACCGGGGAGCTGTTTTTT	CASSSGTSGHTGELFF
TRBV29-1	-	TRBJ2-7	TRBD1	TGCAGCGTTGTGGAGACAGGGAGCTACGAGCAGTACTTC	CSVVETGSYEQYF
TRBV9	-	TRBJ2-7	-	TGTGCCAGCAGCGCCTTGGGCGCTTCCTACGAGCAGTACTTC	CASSALGASYEQYF
TRBV5-6	-	TRBJ1-1	-	TGTGCCAGCAGCTTGGAGGTGTCGTCAGGCGAAGCTTTCTTT	CASSLEVSSGEAFF
TRBV10-1	few	TRBJ2-7	-	TGCGCCAGCAGTGAGTCTATCGAGCAGTACTTC	CASSESIEQYF
TRBV5-4	-	TRBJ1-1	-	TGTGCCAGCAGCCCCCACGGGGGGACTGAAGCTTTCTTT	CASSPHGGTEAFF
TRBV29-1	-	TRBJ2-5	-	TGCAGCGTTGAAGATTTCCTCCAAGAGACCCAGTACTTC	CSVEDFLQETQYF
TRBV7-9	-	TRBJ1-2	-	TGTGCCAGCAGCCTACGGGGGCTCGAAGGCTACACCTTC	CASSLRGLEGYTF
TRBV19	-	TRBJ2-3	-	TGTGCCAGTAGTATAGATCCAGGGCTGAACACAGATACGCAGTATTTT	CASSIDPGLNTDTQYF
TRBV5-6	-	TRBJ2-1	TRBD2	TGTGCCAGCAGCGGGGAGGGGTGGACCTACAATGAGCAGTTCTTC	CASSGEGWTYNEQFF
TRBV21-1	-	TRBJ1-1	-	TGTGCCAGCAAGACAGGGGGCAGACTATACACTGAAGCTTTCTTT	CASKTGGRLYTEAFF
TRBV18	-	TRBJ2-7	TRBD2	TGTGCCAGCTCGCCAACGGGGGGGGCGAACGAGCAGTACTTC	CASSPTGGANEQYF
TRBV7-6	-	TRBJ1-1	TRBD1	TGTGCCAGCAGCTTAGGGACAGGGTTTTTAGCTGAAGCTTTCTTT	CASSLGTGFLAEAFF
TRBV27	-	TRBJ2-5	-	TGTGCCAGCAGTCCGGAAGCGGCATTAGAGACCCAGTACTTC	CASSPEAALETQYF
TRBV7-9	once	TRBJ2-1	-	TGTGCCAGCAGCCCGGAGACAGGAACATCCAACAATGAGCAGTTCTTC	CASSPETGTSNNEQFF
TRBV28	-	TRBJ1-3	-	TGTGCCAGCAGTCCCGGACAAGTTGGAAACACCATATATTTT	CASSPGQVGNTIYF
TRBV5-5	-	TRBJ2-7	TRBD2	TGTGCCAGCACCGATCCCCTGGGGGGGGAAGAGGGGACCTACGAGCAGTACTTC	CASTDPLGGEEGTYEQYF
TRBV7-9	-	TRBJ2-7	TRBD2	TGTGCCAGCAGCCCACCGTCTAGCGGCCCCTACCCCTACGAGCAGTACTTC	CASSPPSSGPYPYEQYF
TRBV21-1	-	TRBJ1-5	-	TGTGCCAGCAATCGGGGGATTCATCAGCCCCAGCATTTT	CASNRGIHQPQHF
TRBV5-6	-	TRBJ1-6	TRBD1	TGTGCCACCCAGGGGGCTAATTCACCCCTCCACTTT	CATQGANSPLHF
TRBV15	-	TRBJ2-5	-	TGTGCCACCAGCAAGACTCGCAACCAAGAGACCCAGTACTTC	CATSKTRNQETQYF
TRBV15	-	TRBJ1-2	TRBD1	TGTGCCACCAGCAGGGCTACAGGGGGCAGGGACTATGGCTACACCTTC	CATSRATGGRDYGYTF
TRBV7-6	-	TRBJ2-5	TRBD2	TGTGCCAGCAGCTCCACAAGGGGCGGGAGGGCCGGTGAGACCCAGTACTTC	CASSSTRGGRAGETQYF
TRBV29-1	-	TRBJ2-7	TRBD2	TGCAGCGCTAGGACTAGCGACTCCTACGAGCAGTACTTC	CSARTSDSYEQYF
TRBV7-8	-	TRBJ1-5	-	TGTGCCAGCACCACTGAGGGGTATAGCAATCAGCCCCAGCATTTT	CASTTEGYSNQPQHF
TRBV9	-	TRBJ2-7	-	TGTGCCAGCGGGAGAGCAAGCTACGAGCAGTACTTC	CASGRASYEQYF
TRBV19	-	TRBJ1-5	-	TGTGCCAGTACTCAAGGGGGTGGGCCCCAGCATTTT	CASTQGGGPQHF
TRBV7-9	once	TRBJ2-7	-	TGTGCCAGCAGCTTAGGCCAGACCCCCTACGAGCAGTACTTC	CASSLGQTPYEQYF
TRBV4-3	-	TRBJ2-3	TRBD2	TGCGCCAGCAGCCAAGATGGGCTAGCGGGAGAGGGGGATACGCAGTATTTT	CASSQDGLAGEGDTQYF
TRBV2	-	TRBJ1-2	-	TGTGCCAGCAGTGAACGGCCAGGGAGGGACGGCTACACCTTC	CASSERPGRDGYTF
TRBV6-1	-	TRBJ2-5	TRBD1	TGTGCCAGCAGTGTGGACAGGGGAAGCGAGGAAGAGACCCAGTACTTC	CASSVDRGSEEETQYF
TRBV10-3	few	TRBJ1-1	-	TGTGCCATCAGTGATCCGGGGGGGAACACTGAAGCTTTCTTT	CAISDPGGNTEAFF
TRBV7-9	-	TRBJ2-3	TRBD2	TGTGCCGGGCGGGCGGGAGGAACAGATACGCAGTATTTT	CAGRAGGTDTQYF
TRBV6-9	-	TRBJ1-1	-	TGTGCCAGCACCCCGGCTTGGGAGGGGAATGTCATGAACACTGAAGCTTTCTTT	CASTPAWEGNVMNTEAFF
TRBV7-9	-	TRBJ1-1	-	TGTGCCAGCAGCTTAGGCCCAGGGGAGATGAACACTGAAGCTTTCTTT	CASSLGPGEMNTEAFF
TRBV10-3	-	TRBJ1-4	-	TGTGCCATCAGTGAGTCGCCGACAACGGAAAAACTGTTTTTT	CAISESPTTEKLFF
TRBV9	many	TRBJ1-5	-	TGTGCCAGCAGCGAGGGAGGGGGGTTGCAGCCCCAGCATTTT	CASSEGGGLQPQHF
TRBV5-1	once	TRBJ2-5	-	TGCGCCAGCAGCTTTGGTGGGGGGAGAGAGACCCAGTACTTC	CASSFGGGRETQYF
TRBV30	-	TRBJ2-2	TRBD2	TGTGCCTGGAGCCCCGGACTAGCGGAACTGGAGCTGTTTTTT	CAWSPGLAELELFF
TRBV19	-	TRBJ2-2	-	TGTGCCAGTAAATACAGCTTGGACACCGGGGAGCTGTTTTTT	CASKYSLDTGELFF
TRBV9	-	TRBJ2-2	-	TGTGCCAGCAGCGTAGAGGGGACAACCTACACCGGGGAGCTGTTTTTT	CASSVEGTTYTGELFF
TRBV7-9	-	TRBJ2-3	TRBD2	TGTGCCAGCAGCCCTCGTGGCGGGGGAGGGGATACGCAGTATTTT	CASSPRGGGGDTQYF
TRBV10-2	-	TRBJ2-1	TRBD2	TGCGCCAGCATCGGACTAGCGGATTGGAGCTCCTACAATGAGCAGTTCTTC	CASIGLADWSSYNEQFF